This TCR beta chain was identified in a study of identical twins. This clonotype was counted once. One junction end does not reproduce the germline sequence, and a read error may be involved. TCRdb itself ran the 5' RACE reads through MiXCR, one entry per CDR3 protein. The sample includes about 260,000 distinct CDR3 sequences, around 7% seen only once; the top ten take around 3.4%. The CDR3 is 18 residues long. Germline V gives CDR1 LNHNV, CDR2 YYDKDF (reference sequence). This same sample was also taken into another study, of yellow fever vaccine responses in identical twins.

Input material: memory (CD45RO+) T cells sorted from blood. The sequence derives from a woman between 18 and 29 years old in good health. V is TRBV15 and J is TRBJ2-5; 10 bases are a match to TRBD1. CDR3 in amino acids: CATSPRTPGQGRRVTQHF. CDR3 in DNA: TGTGCCACCAGCCCGAGAACTCCGGGACAGGGGCGGAGAGTGACCCAGCACTTC.